This TCR beta chain was captured in a study of metastatic and nonmetastatic thyroid tumors. For the study at large: For malignant and benign thyroid patients, tumor or nodule tissue and blood were the sources whose repertoires were compared.

V gave up 1 base and J gave up 0 bases, with 13 bases separating them. The CDR3 is 17 amino acids. Germline assignment: CDR1 ENHRY and CDR2 SYGVKD. Patients were all untreated before their thyroid surgery. Original analysis: Clinicopathological groups of papillary thyroid cancer showed CDR3 differences that were used to build a distant-metastasis classifier. Using MiXCR, TCRdb reanalyzed the PCR reads. TCRdb, not the authors, supplied the V and J calls. This sample carries roughly 27,000 clones, 10% to 15% of them seen once, and the ten largest clones take approximately 4.9%. This clone is medium-sized in the sample. Its antigen is still unknown. Findings and limits, study-wide: Malignant thyroid tumors reportedly had TCR beta diversity that was significantly higher than in benign nodules, in blood and tumor.

Specimen: blood. The V call is TRBV10-3, the J call TRBJ2-1; D is perhaps TRBD2 (5 bases). The clonotype comes from a female donor with papillary thyroid cancer or a benign thyroid nodule (not recorded which). Some clones in this sample may be carry-over from other donors' samples. CDR3 in DNA: TGTGCCATCAGTGAGTTTAGCGACCCGAACTCCTACAATGAGCAGTTCTTC. As protein: CAISEFSDPNSYNEQFF.